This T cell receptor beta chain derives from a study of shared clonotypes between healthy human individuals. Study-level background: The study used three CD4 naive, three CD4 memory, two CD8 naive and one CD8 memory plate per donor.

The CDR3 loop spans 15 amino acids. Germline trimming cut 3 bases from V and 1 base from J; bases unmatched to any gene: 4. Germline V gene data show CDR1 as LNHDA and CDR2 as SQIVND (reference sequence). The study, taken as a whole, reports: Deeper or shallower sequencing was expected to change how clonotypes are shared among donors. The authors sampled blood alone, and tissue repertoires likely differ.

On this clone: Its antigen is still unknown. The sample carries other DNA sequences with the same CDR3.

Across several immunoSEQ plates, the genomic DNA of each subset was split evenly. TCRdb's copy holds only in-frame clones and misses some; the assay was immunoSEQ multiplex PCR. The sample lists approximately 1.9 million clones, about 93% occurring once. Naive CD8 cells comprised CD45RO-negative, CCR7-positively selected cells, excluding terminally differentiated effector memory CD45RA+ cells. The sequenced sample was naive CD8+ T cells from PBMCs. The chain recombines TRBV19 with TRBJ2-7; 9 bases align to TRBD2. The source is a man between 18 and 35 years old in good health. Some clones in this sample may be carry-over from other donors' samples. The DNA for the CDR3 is TGTGCCAGTAGTATTGTAGCGGGAGAGTCCTACGAGCAGTACTTC. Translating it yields CASSIVAGESYEQYF.